One sample yielded the 26 T cell receptor beta chains listed below, sequenced in a study of shared clonotypes between healthy human individuals. Generated by immunoSEQ multiplex PCR, the TCRdb table keeps only in-frame clones and is missing some. This table holds some 480,000 clones, less than 80% found once. The sample taken for sequencing was PBMCs. The receptors derive from a middle-aged woman in good health. Some clones in this sample may be carry-over from other donors' samples.

The chain couples TRBV7-2 to TRBJ2-3; D is uncertain. Trimming stripped 5 bases from V and 7 bases from J, with 28 bases between. CDR1 and CDR2 (germline): SGHTA, FQGNSA. The CDR3 has 18 amino acids. Here the CDR3 reads CASSPHMVFGLIPNTQYF. CDR3 coding DNA: TGTGCCAGCAGCCCCCACATGGTATTCGGCCTAATCCCGAATACGCAGTATTTT.

The rearrangement uses TRBV5-1 and TRBJ2-5; the D is unclear. The CDR3 totals 14 residues. Trimming removed 0 bases at V and 5 bases at J, with 11 bases between. CDR1 is SGHRS, CDR2 YFSETQ, per germline. CDR3 nucleotides: TGCGCCAGCAGCTTGGAGTCAGTAACGGAGACCCAGTACTTC. Translating gives CASSLESVTETQYF. Together with reference TRBV5-1 and TRBJ2-5, the CDR3 gives the full variable domain: KAGVTQTPRYLIKTRGQQVTLSCSPISGHRSVSWYQQTPGQGLQFLFEYFSETQRNKGNFPGRFSGRQFSNSRSEMNVSTLELGDSALYLCASSLESVTETQYFGPGTRLLVL.

This clone has only a few counts. The sample has other DNA sequences that encode this CDR3 too. This chain connects TRBV15 to TRBJ1-1; D not resolved. CDR3 size: 12 residues. V lost 0 bases and J lost 8, with 7 bases in between. Germline CDR1 LNHNV, CDR2 YYDKDF (reference sequence). The DNA for the CDR3 is TGTGCCACCAGCAGAGATCAGCAGGAAGCTTTCTTT. Translated, it gives CATSRDQQEAFF.

The rearrangement uses TRBV11-2 and TRBJ1-5, with D possibly being TRBD1 (5 bases). Trimming removed 5 bases at V and 7 bases at J, with 12 bases between. The CDR3 totals 13 residues. Germline values: CDR1 SGHAT, CDR2 FQNNGV. In DNA form, the CDR3 reads TGTGCCAGCAGCCCCGGGGGGTGGCAGCCCCAGCATTTT. Translation: CASSPGGWQPQHF.

Remarks on this clone: Other DNA sequences in the sample encode the same CDR3. The chain joins TRBV6-1 to TRBJ2-7; D gene unclear. Deletions cut 6 bases from V and 4 bases from J, with 7 bases between. CDR1 MNHNS and CDR2 SASEGT come from the germline V gene. The CDR3 consists of 11 residues. The CDR3 coding sequence is TGTGCCAGCAGAGACGGATACGAGCAGTACTTC. Residues: CASRDGYEQYF.

This clone was seen only a few times. The rearrangement uses TRBV10-2 and TRBJ1-1, with TRBD1 identical over 7 bases. The CDR3 totals 13 residues. V was pared by 7 bases and J by 5 bases, with 7 bases of the junction left unmatched. In germline, CDR1 is WSHSY, CDR2 SAAADI. CDR3 sequence: CASIGQVETEAFF. CDR3 coding DNA: TGCGCCAGCATCGGACAGGTGGAAACTGAAGCTTTCTTT.

The chain is built from TRBV7-8 and TRBJ2-7; 10 positions agree with TRBD2. J gave up 2 bases and V 1 base, and 8 bases lay outside the gene matches. This CDR3 region has 17 residues. Germline lookup yields CDR1 SGHVS and CDR2 FQNEAQ. The DNA of the CDR3 is TGTGCCAGCAGCTTAGTCAAGGGACTAGCGTACACCTACGAGCAGTACTTC. Encoded protein: CASSLVKGLAYTYEQYF. The full variable domain, with the rest looked up from reference TRBV7-8 and TRBJ2-7, is GAGVSQSPRYKVAKRGQDVALRCDPISGHVSLFWYQQALGQGPEFLTYFQNEAQLDKSGLPSDRFFAERPEGSVSTLKIQRTQQEDSAVYLCASSLVKGLAYTYEQYFGPGTRLTVT.

V is TRBV19 and J is TRBJ1-1; TRBD1 agrees at 8 bases. V trimming: 6 bases; J trimming: 4 bases; junction bases outside the gene matches: 13. This CDR3 region has 16 residues. Looked up from germline, CDR1 is LNHDA and CDR2 is SQIVND (reference sequence). This chain's CDR3 is CASSLTTTGVGTEAFF. CDR3 nucleotide sequence: TGTGCCAGTAGCCTCACGACGACAGGGGTGGGCACTGAAGCTTTCTTT.

This clone was seen ten or more times. This chain uses TRBV28 with TRBJ2-5; 8 bases match TRBD2. The V and J ends lost 1 base and 5 bases, in that order; junction bases with no gene match: 6. The CDR3 runs to 15 residues. Per germline, CDR1 MDHEN and CDR2 SYDVKM. CDR3 in amino acids: CASSLLQREKETQYF. CDR3 in DNA: TGTGCCAGCAGTTTATTGCAGCGGGAGAAGGAGACCCAGTACTTC.

This clone was found a few times. The chain joins TRBV15 to TRBJ2-3; 13 bases match TRBD2. The CDR3 has 16 residues. The trim removed 3 bases at V and 6 bases at J, leaving 6 bases unmatched. Per germline, CDR1 LNHNV and CDR2 YYDKDF (reference sequence). CDR3 coding DNA: TGTGCCACCAGCAGGGGGACTAGCGGGAAGAGGGATACGCAGTATTTT. Its translation: CATSRGTSGKRDTQYF.

This rearrangement joins TRBV7-2 to TRBJ2-5; 7 bases are shared with TRBD1. This CDR3 spans 16 amino acids. Per germline, CDR1 SGHTA and CDR2 FQGNSA. The V segment lost 0 bases and the J segment 4 bases; nucleotides outside the gene matches: 8. The CDR3 loop reads CASSLALSRGRETQYF. Written as DNA, the CDR3 is TGTGCCAGCAGCTTAGCGCTAAGTAGGGGGCGAGAGACCCAGTACTTC.

The rearrangement joins TRBV9 to TRBJ2-3; 8 bases align to TRBD2. Germline CDR1 SGDLS, CDR2 YYNGEE. CDR3 length: 16 amino acids. V lost 0 bases and J lost 4; bases outside the gene matches: 7. CDR3 nucleotides: TGTGCCAGCAGCGTAGCATCCGGGAGGGAAGCAGATACGCAGTATTTT. Encoded protein: CASSVASGREADTQYF.

The chain couples TRBV19 to TRBJ1-5; possible D gene TRBD1, 5 bases. V lost 4 bases, J lost 4 bases, and 14 bases lay in between. CDR3 length: 15 residues. Germline V gene sequence: CDR1 LNHDA, CDR2 SQIVND (reference sequence). In DNA, the CDR3 is TGTGCCAGTAGTAGGGGGTACCCGCCAAATCAGCCCCAGCATTTT. Encoded protein: CASSRGYPPNQPQHF. The complete variable domain, with remaining parts taken from reference TRBV19 and TRBJ1-5, reads DGGITQSPKYLFRKEGQNVTLSCEQNLNHDAMYWYRQDPGQGLRLIYYSQIVNDFQKGDIAEGYSVSREKKESFPLTVTSAQKNPTAFYLCASSRGYPPNQPQHFGDGTRLSIL.

V is TRBV7-2 and J is TRBJ2-3, with D possibly TRBD1 on 6 matching bases. Between the trimmed V and J ends, which lost 4 bases and 6 bases, there was a span of 14 bases. The germline V gene encodes CDR1 SGHTA and CDR2 FQGNSA. This CDR3 comprises 14 residues. CDR3 DNA sequence: TGTGCCAGCAGCTATACAGGGAAAGGGGATACGCAGTATTTT. As protein: CASSYTGKGDTQYF.

The chain links TRBV2 to TRBJ2-1, with 14 bases lining up with TRBD2. The ends lost 6 bases at V and 10 bases at J; junction bases unmatched: 5. The CDR3 totals 14 residues. Germline V gene lookup returns CDR1 SNHLY and CDR2 FYNNEI. The CDR3 region is CASRGTSGSYEQFF. The CDR3 coding sequence is TGTGCCAGCAGAGGGACTAGCGGGAGTTACGAGCAGTTCTTC.

This chain connects TRBV5-4 to TRBJ2-5; D gene ambiguous. There are 16 residues in the CDR3. CDR1 is SGHNT and CDR2 is YYREEE in the germline V gene (reference sequence). Trimming removed 3 bases from V and 2 bases from J, with 17 bases in between. The CDR3 here is CASSSRVPGPQETQYF. The CDR3 bases are TGTGCCAGCAGCTCCCGTGTTCCTGGACCGCAAGAGACCCAGTACTTC.

With respect to this clone: Just one base apart from a much larger clone, this may be a read error. Other DNA sequences in this sample translate to the same CDR3. The chain recombines TRBV30 with TRBJ1-2; D not certain. V was pared by 5 bases and J by 7 bases, with 11 bases between. The CDR3 runs 11 residues. Germline V gene lookup returns CDR1 GTSNPN and CDR2 SVGIG (reference sequence). The CDR3 here is CAWGPSRGYTF. In DNA, the CDR3 is TGTGCCTGGGGACCCTCCCGTGGCTACACCTTC.

V usage is TRBV4-3 and J usage is TRBJ2-7; 15 positions match TRBD2. This CDR3 is built from 17 residues. Germline CDR1 is LGHNA and CDR2 is YSLEER. J gave up 0 bases and V 1 base, and 1 base lay outside the gene matches. CDR3 coding DNA: TGCGCCAGCAGCCAAGGGACTAGCGGGGGGGGCTCCTACGAGCAGTACTTC. Residues: CASSQGTSGGGSYEQYF.

This chain joins TRBV28 and TRBJ2-3; 9 nucleotides align to TRBD2. The CDR3 sequence is 16 residues long. V was pared by 4 bases and J by 0 bases, with 5 bases of the junction left unmatched. From germline, CDR1 is MDHEN and CDR2 SYDVKM. CDR3 amino acids: CASSWASGTSTDTQYF. The CDR3 coding sequence is TGTGCCAGCAGTTGGGCTAGCGGGACTAGCACAGATACGCAGTATTTT.

The chain carries TRBV7-3 and TRBJ2-5; tentatively, D is TRBD1 or TRBD2 (6 bases each). There are 15 residues in the CDR3. The ends were cut back, 5 bases at V and 1 base at J, with 14 bases in the middle. Germline CDR1 is SGHTA and CDR2 is FQGTGA. As DNA, the CDR3 is TGTGCCAGCAGCCACCTCGGGGGCACCCAAGAGACCCAGTACTTC. Encoded protein: CASSHLGGTQETQYF.

The genes are TRBV27 and TRBJ1-2; 10 bases match TRBD1. J was trimmed by 3 bases and V by 0 bases; bases with no gene match: 4. Germline-derived CDR1 and CDR2 are MNHEY and SMNVEV (reference sequence). The CDR3 sequence is 16 residues long. In DNA form, the CDR3 reads TGTGCCAGCAGTTTATCGGGACAGGGGATAGACTATGGCTACACCTTC. This gives the protein CASSLSGQGIDYGYTF.

This chain uses TRBV5-4 with TRBJ2-7; 11 nucleotides match TRBD2. This CDR3 is 15 amino acids long. Germline assignment: CDR1 SGHNT and CDR2 YYREEE (reference sequence). Trimming removed 3 bases from V and 2 bases from J; junction bases left unmatched: 4. Here the CDR3 DNA reads TGTGCCAGCAGCTCAACTAGCGGGAGTCCCTACGAGCAGTACTTC. It is translated as CASSSTSGSPYEQYF.

The chain carries TRBV27 and TRBJ1-3; D gene unclear. Germline V CDR1 and CDR2: MNHEY, SMNVEV (reference sequence). The V end lost 4 bases, the J end lost 0 bases, and 4 bases lay between the germline ends. This CDR3 region has 13 residues. The CDR3, as DNA: TGTGCCAGCAGTTCTTACTCTGGAAACACCATATATTTT. It yields the protein CASSSYSGNTIYF.

The chain has TRBV28 and TRBJ2-1; D is possibly TRBD1 (6 bases). In germline, CDR1 is MDHEN, CDR2 SYDVKM. This CDR3 contains 16 residues. Between the trimmed V and J ends, which lost 7 bases and 2 bases, there was a span of 18 bases. CDR3 coding DNA: TGTGCCAGCAACCTTCGTCAGGGGATTGCCTACAATGAGCAGTTCTTC. Translated, it gives CASNLRQGIAYNEQFF.

This rearrangement joins TRBV5-4 to TRBJ1-1; D may be TRBD1 (6 bases). CDR1 is SGHNT and CDR2 is YYREEE in the germline V gene (reference sequence). There are 14 residues in the CDR3. Deletions cut 6 bases from V and 4 bases from J, with 16 bases between. The CDR3 spells CASTLKGEGTEAFF. The CDR3 DNA follows: TGTGCCAGCACCCTGAAGGGGGAGGGCACTGAAGCTTTCTTT.

This rearrangement joins TRBV18 to TRBJ1-1; D uncertain. CDR3 length: 14 amino acids. Germline V CDR1 and CDR2: KGHSH, LQKENI. Trimming removed 3 bases at V and 0 bases at J, with 8 bases between. CDR3 in DNA: TGTGCCAGCTCACCTAGGATCATGAACACTGAAGCTTTCTTT. Its protein product is CASSPRIMNTEAFF.